The T cell receptor beta chain described here comes from a study of regulatory T cells in long-lasting Graves disease. Study-level results: Persistent disease samples used TRBV28, TRBJ1-2 and TRBJ2-5 preferentially. New patients shared fewer public clonotypes (approximately 970) than persistent patients did (about 3,000).

Stated time point: newly diagnosed GD, antithyroid drugs for less than 3 months. The TCR library was made from RNA that had been extracted from PBMCs in TRIzol. American Thyroid Association guidelines served as the basis for diagnosing Graves' disease. Germline V gene sequence: CDR1 SGDLS, CDR2 YYNGEE. CDR3 length: 12 residues. V lost 4 bases and J lost 8; bases outside the gene matches: 5. Turning to this clonotype: Its antigen remains unidentified.

Researchers made TCR beta libraries by using iRepertoire HTBI primers and running Arm-PCR on CDR3 regions. MiXCR, applied by TCRdb to the multiplex PCR reads, yields one record per CDR3 protein. The table has 360,000 or so distinct CDR3 sequences, around 15% seen once; the top ten hold 25% to 30%. The same specimen was also included in a second study, on T cells in Graves' hyperthyroidism and ophthalmopathy. That report adds: The HTBI primer set served for first-round RT-PCR of the TCR CDR3.

The chain has TRBV9 and TRBJ1-2; TRBD1 matches 7 bases. Sequenced here: peripheral blood mononuclear cells (PBMCs), sampled at new diagnosis, from a patient treated with antithyroid drugs. The receptor comes from a man aged 40-49 years with Graves disease. The CDR3 protein is CASSSSGGGYTF. CDR3 sequence (DNA): TGTGCCAGCAGCTCCTCAGGGGGGGGCTACACCTTC.